This T cell receptor (beta chain) was sequenced in a study of CD8 T cells in ankylosing spondylitis. This clonotype was counted only a few times. Its antigen is undetermined. This CDR3 is 16 amino acids long. CDR1 SEHNR and CDR2 FQNEAQ come from the germline V gene (reference sequence). V was shortened by 1 base and J by 0 bases, with 11 bases between the two germline ends. The study's findings and limits: With a CD8+ phenotype, disease-linked clones were relatively rare in peripheral blood. Seven or eight highly homologous variants formed a TCR beta motif that appeared characteristic of ankylosing spondylitis blood. Significant enrichment of disease-linked clones was reported in matched ankylosing spondylitis synovial fluid.

With molecular barcodes, quantitative 5'-RACE was used to make the TCR beta libraries. TCRdb reanalysed the 5' RACE reads using MiXCR and keeps one entry per CDR3 protein. Seen here are under 850,000 distinct CDR3 sequences, around a fifth observed once, and the top ten hold about a fifth. Sequencing was done on a sample of blood, either unsorted or a sorted T cell fraction (not recorded which). The chain is built from TRBV7-9 and TRBJ2-3, with D possibly being TRBD2 (5 bases). The sequence was collected from a male donor with ankylosing spondylitis. CDR3 DNA: TGTGCCAGCAGCTTAGGAGCTAGCCGAAGCACAGATACGCAGTATTTT. It specifies CASSLGASRSTDTQYF.